This T cell receptor (beta chain) was identified during a study of blood T cell repertoires in COVID-19. Self-reported history from a screening survey and questionnaire set each donor's cohort. This clone occurred once. Germline CDR1 LNHDA, CDR2 SQIVND (reference sequence). This CDR3 is 13 amino acids long. Trimming removed 5 bases at V and 4 bases at J, with 11 bases between. TCRdb keeps only in-frame clones here, not all; method: immunoSEQ multiplex PCR. The repertoire holds around 200,000 clones, with roughly 85% as singletons. This rearrangement joins TRBV19 to TRBJ2-5; TRBD2 is a possible D gene (5 bases). The sample taken for sequencing was PBMCs or T cells enriched from blood (not recorded which). This receptor was identified in a man aged 35-49 years who had recovered from COVID-19. CDR3 in DNA: TGTGCCAGTAGTCGGGATCTGAGAGAGACCCAGTACTTC. Translating gives CASSRDLRETQYF. Full variable domain (missing parts from reference TRBV19 and TRBJ2-5): DGGITQSPKYLFRKEGQNVTLSCEQNLNHDAMYWYRQDPGQGLRLIYYSQIVNDFQKGDIAEGYSVSREKKESFPLTVTSAQKNPTAFYLCASSRDLRETQYFGPGTRLLVL.